One sample yielded the 25 T cell receptor beta chains listed below, sequenced in a study of T cell responses to AZD1222 COVID-19 vaccine. Assay used: immunoSEQ multiplex PCR; TCRdb lists only in-frame clones, some missing. The sample shows roughly 150,000 clones, 75% to 95% of them seen only once. Sequencing was performed on peripheral blood, taken on day 0 of AZD1222 vaccination. These receptors all come from an adult in good health.

Remarks on this clone: One end of the junction varies from germline; a read error may be responsible. The V and J genes are TRBV7-7 and TRBJ2-1, with D possibly matching TRBD2 (6 bases). Germline lookup yields CDR1 SSHAT and CDR2 FNYEAQ (reference sequence). The CDR3 is 15 amino acids. CDR3 sequence (DNA): TGTGCTAGCAGCTTAGCGGTCGGCAGCTACAATGAGCAGTTCTTC. Translated, it gives CASSLAVGSYNEQFF.

Only one count was recorded for this clone. DNA of the CDR3: TGTGCCAGCAGAACACTAGCGGGAGGGCCCTACGAGCAGTACTTC. Its protein product is CASRTLAGGPYEQYF. This sequence joins TRBV28 and TRBJ2-7, with 13 bases lining up with TRBD2. CDR3 length: 15 residues. Germline CDR1 and CDR2: MDHEN and SYDVKM. With 6 bases clipped from V and 2 bases from J, the junction kept 4 bases outside the gene matches.

This sequence joins TRBV28 and TRBJ1-2; 8 bases are shared with TRBD1. The CDR3 runs 14 residues. Germline CDR1 is MDHEN and CDR2 is SYDVKM. Trimming cost V 2 bases and J 4 bases; bases outside gene matches: 3. The CDR3 is CASSLNRGTYGYTF. As DNA, the CDR3 is TGTGCCAGCAGTTTAAACAGGGGGACCTATGGCTACACCTTC.

The V and J genes are TRBV21-1 and TRBJ2-1; the table names TRBD2, a call not compared with the DNA. TRBV21-1 is tagged as a pseudogene. The CDR3 length is 17 residues. The CDR3 DNA reads as TGTGCCAGCAGCACTTTGGGACTAGCGGGGGGTAGAAATGAGCAGTTCTTC. It translates to CASSTLGLAGGRNEQFF.

The chain carries TRBV27 and TRBJ2-1, with 8 positions matching TRBD1. The CDR3 length is 15 residues. The trim removed 4 bases at V and 7 bases at J, leaving 9 bases unmatched. CDR1 and CDR2 (germline): MNHEY, SMNVEV (reference sequence). CDR3 region: CASSSVPGGLNEQFF. The CDR3 region has the DNA TGTGCCAGCAGTTCGGTGCCAGGGGGCTTGAATGAGCAGTTCTTC.

The V call is TRBV4-1, the J call TRBJ2-1, with D perhaps assigned TRBD1 or TRBD2 (5 bases each). V dropped 3 bases and J dropped 4 bases, with 19 bases sitting between them. Per germline, CDR1 MGHRA and CDR2 YSYEKL. The CDR3 is made up of 17 amino acids. This CDR3 reads CASSHPPNRDLYNEQFF. CDR3 in DNA: TGCGCCAGCAGCCACCCCCCCAACCGGGACCTTTACAATGAGCAGTTCTTC.

The rearrangement joins TRBV7-6 to TRBJ2-1; the match to TRBD1 covers 7 bases. Germline lookup yields CDR1 SGHVS and CDR2 FNYEAQ. The CDR3 is 14 residues long. J gave up 8 bases and V 3 bases, and 7 bases lay outside the gene matches. The CDR3 coding sequence is TGTGCCAGCAGCTTCCAGACAGGGAGCGATGAGCAGTTCTTC. The encoded protein is CASSFQTGSDEQFF.

The CDR3 nucleotides read TGCGCCAGCAGCCAAGATGCGGTGGGGGGTGAGCAGTTCTTC. Translated, it gives CASSQDAVGGEQFF. The gene calls are TRBV4-1 and TRBJ2-1; D is possibly TRBD2 (6 bases). CDR1 and CDR2 from the germline V gene are MGHRA and YSYEKL. The V end lost 0 bases, the J end lost 9 bases, and 12 bases lay between the germline ends. This CDR3 spans 14 amino acids.

This chain links TRBV4-1 with TRBJ2-7, with 7 bases that match TRBD2. The germline V gene encodes CDR1 MGHRA and CDR2 YSYEKL. This CDR3 contains 16 residues. The V segment lost 2 bases and the J segment 2 bases; nucleotides outside the gene matches: 9. The CDR3 region has the DNA TGCGCCAGCAGCCAATCCTCCCCTAGCGGAGCCTACGAGCAGTACTTC. Its translation is CASSQSSPSGAYEQYF.

V usage is TRBV4-1 and J usage is TRBJ1-4; D is possibly TRBD1 (5 bases). CDR1 and CDR2 (germline): MGHRA, YSYEKL. Deletions cut 4 bases from V and 4 bases from J, with 16 bases between. CDR3 length equals 16 residues. The CDR3 DNA follows: TGCGCCAGCAGCCGAGGCCCCGGGGCCGGTAATGAAAAACTGTTTTTT. It specifies CASSRGPGAGNEKLFF.

This chain connects TRBV30 to TRBJ2-2; possibly TRBD1 for D (6 bases). CDR1 GTSNPN and CDR2 SVGIG come from the germline V gene (reference sequence). V was pared by 2 bases and J by 5 bases, with 12 bases between. The CDR3 covers 14 residues. Here the CDR3 reads CAWSSRGRTGELFF. CDR3 nucleotide sequence: TGTGCCTGGAGTTCCAGGGGAAGGACCGGGGAGCTGTTTTTT.

This rearrangement joins TRBV28 to TRBJ1-1, with D unclear. Germline lookup yields CDR1 MDHEN and CDR2 SYDVKM. The V gene lost 2 bases and the J gene lost 8 bases, with 12 bases spanning the gap. This CDR3 region has 13 residues. The CDR3 loop is CASSLENGMEAFF. The CDR3 nucleotides read TGTGCCAGCAGTTTAGAGAATGGGATGGAAGCTTTCTTT.

This clone was counted a single time. J is TRBJ2-1 and V is TRBV7-3; no clear D gene. The germline V gene has CDR1 SGHTA and CDR2 FQGTGA. Trimming took 5 bases from V and 10 from J, leaving 18 bases between them. The CDR3 is 14 residues long. The CDR3 nucleotides are TGTGCCAGCAGCCCTATGACCCTTAACGGGGAGCAGTTCTTC. Translating it yields CASSPMTLNGEQFF.

This chain joins TRBV11-3 and TRBJ2-1; D ambiguous. Germline V lookup: CDR1 SGHNT, CDR2 YENEEA. The CDR3 sequence is 11 residues long. Trimming left V 3 bases short and J 7 bases short, with 4 bases between. The CDR3, as DNA: TGTGCCAGCAGCTTTAAAAATGAGCAGTTCTTC. Its protein is CASSFKNEQFF.

The rearrangement joins TRBV9 to TRBJ2-5, with D perhaps TRBD1 or TRBD2 (5 bases each). Germline V gene sequence: CDR1 SGDLS, CDR2 YYNGEE. This CDR3 region has 16 residues. V lost 0 bases to trimming and J lost 4 bases, with 16 bases between them. For the CDR3, the DNA is TGTGCCAGCAGCGTAGGAGGGCAGGGCGTTGGAGAGACCCAGTACTTC. Translation: CASSVGGQGVGETQYF. The full variable domain, completed using reference TRBV9 and TRBJ2-5, is DSGVTQTPKHLITATGQRVTLRCSPRSGDLSVYWYQQSLDQGLQFLIQYYNGEERAKGNILERFSAQQFPDLHSELNLSSLELGDSALYFCASSVGGQGVGETQYFGPGTRLLVL.

V and J are TRBV7-9 and TRBJ1-2, with 7 positions matching TRBD1. V lost 5 bases, J lost 4 bases, and 16 bases stayed unmatched. CDR1 and CDR2 (germline): SEHNR, FQNEAQ (reference sequence). The CDR3 covers 17 residues. CDR3 residues: CASSDPQGDRWTYGYTF. In nucleotides, the CDR3 is TGTGCCAGCAGCGACCCGCAGGGGGACAGATGGACCTATGGCTACACCTTC.

Written as DNA, the CDR3 is TGCAGCGTTGAGGGGTCACAGGGGCAGGATACGCAGTATTTT. Its translation: CSVEGSQGQDTQYF. V and J are TRBV29-1 and TRBJ2-3; 7 nucleotides line up with TRBD1. After removal of 3 bases from V and 6 bases from J, the junction contained 9 bases not matched to a gene. The germline CDR1 and CDR2 sequences are SQVTM and ANQGSEA. This CDR3 comprises 14 residues.

In the case of this clone: Mismatch with germline at one junction end may stem from a read error. This rearrangement joins TRBV7-6 to TRBJ2-2, with D possibly TRBD2 on 5 matching bases. The CDR3 totals 18 residues. CDR1 and CDR2 (germline): SGHVS, FNYEAQ. Here the CDR3 DNA reads TGTGCCAGCAGCCCGAAAAGCGGTCATTTGGGGAACGCCGGGGAGCTGTTTTTT. This encodes CASSPKSGHLGNAGELFF.

V and J are TRBV4-3 and TRBJ2-2, with unresolved D. CDR3 length equals 13 residues. The germline V gene encodes CDR1 LGHNA and CDR2 YSLEER. V lost 0 bases and J 5 bases, leaving 4 bases between the germline ends. CDR3 loop: CASSQDRTGELFF. CDR3 sequence (DNA): TGCGCCAGCAGCCAAGATCGGACCGGGGAGCTGTTTTTT.

The chain links TRBV11-3 to TRBJ1-1; D unclear. There are 13 residues in the CDR3. V dropped 5 bases and J dropped 4 bases, with 11 bases sitting between them. The germline gives CDR1 SGHNT, CDR2 YENEEA. The CDR3 sequence is CASSPFGGTEAFF. Here the CDR3 DNA reads TGTGCCAGCAGCCCGTTTGGTGGCACTGAAGCTTTCTTT.

The chain recombines TRBV11-3 with TRBJ1-4; perhaps TRBD1 as D (5 bases). V was pared by 8 bases and J by 6 bases, with 13 bases between. The CDR3 has 13 amino acids. Germline V gene lookup returns CDR1 SGHNT and CDR2 YENEEA. CDR3 nucleotide sequence: TGTGCCAGCTCACGCAGGGTCGATGAAAAACTGTTTTTT. Translating gives CASSRRVDEKLFF. Together with reference TRBV11-3 and TRBJ1-4, the CDR3 gives the full variable domain: EAGVVQSPRYKIIEKKQPVAFWCNPISGHNTLYWYLQNLGQGPELLIRYENEEAVDDSQLPKDRFSAERLKGVDSTLKIQPAELGDSAVYLCASSRRVDEKLFFGSGTQLSVL.

This chain uses TRBV7-2 with TRBJ2-1, with 8 bases aligning to TRBD2. V lost 2 bases, J lost 2 bases, and 5 bases stayed unmatched. Germline CDR1 and CDR2: SGHTA and FQGNSA. The CDR3 runs to 16 residues. Here the CDR3 DNA reads TGTGCCAGCAGCTTACTTAGCGGGGCTACCTACAATGAGCAGTTCTTC. Translating gives CASSLLSGATYNEQFF.

This chain connects TRBV5-1 to TRBJ1-5, with TRBD1 matching 10 bases. J lost 7 bases, V lost 4 bases, and 8 bases had no gene match. Germline V gene sequence: CDR1 SGHRS, CDR2 YFSETQ. The CDR3 runs to 15 residues. CDR3 in DNA: TGCGCCAGCAGCGGACAGGGGGGGGCATCCCAGCCCCAGCATTTT. Residues: CASSGQGGASQPQHF.

With respect to this clone: An end of the junction does not agree with germline; a read error may underlie this. The chain combines TRBV28 with TRBJ1-1; D may be TRBD1 (6 bases). The germline V gene has CDR1 MDHEN and CDR2 SYDVKM. The CDR3 covers 17 residues. The CDR3 region is CASSSASQGKGNTEAFF. In DNA, the CDR3 is TGTGCCAGCAGTTCGGCGAGCCAGGGGAAGGGGAACACTGAAGCTTTTTTT.

This chain joins TRBV2 and TRBJ2-7; no reliable D call. The V gene lost 3 bases and the J gene lost 3 bases, with 6 bases spanning the gap. There are 12 residues in the CDR3. The germline CDR1 and CDR2 sequences are SNHLY and FYNNEI. CDR3 sequence (DNA): TGTGCCAGCAGTGACCCTCGCTACGAGCAGTACTTC. Its translation: CASSDPRYEQYF.